This T cell receptor (beta chain) was profiled in a study of T and B cells in COVID-19 patients. General study findings and limits: Highly clonal in active COVID-19, TRB repertoires exceeded healthy-donor diversity and richness at recovery.

This clonotype came up once. Its target is not known. Blood genomic DNA input for TRB amplification was about 250-550 ng. Multiplex PCR with BIOMED2 TRB-A/B primer pools amplified TRB rearrangements. One entry per CDR3 protein, called by TCRdb with MiXCR from the multiplex PCR reads. The sample lists 15,000 to 20,000 distinct CDR3 sequences, 36% occurring once. CDR1 MNHEY and CDR2 SMNVEV come from the germline V gene (reference sequence). This CDR3 contains 15 residues. With V trimmed by 2 bases and J by 2 bases, 3 bases remained unmatched. This TCR was sampled from a human donor with active COVID-19. This rearrangement joins TRBV27 to TRBJ1-3; 7 positions match TRBD1. Specimen: blood. DNA for the CDR3: TGTGCCAGCAGTTTAGACAGGGCACCTGGAAACACCATATATTTT. Its protein is CASSLDRAPGNTIYF.